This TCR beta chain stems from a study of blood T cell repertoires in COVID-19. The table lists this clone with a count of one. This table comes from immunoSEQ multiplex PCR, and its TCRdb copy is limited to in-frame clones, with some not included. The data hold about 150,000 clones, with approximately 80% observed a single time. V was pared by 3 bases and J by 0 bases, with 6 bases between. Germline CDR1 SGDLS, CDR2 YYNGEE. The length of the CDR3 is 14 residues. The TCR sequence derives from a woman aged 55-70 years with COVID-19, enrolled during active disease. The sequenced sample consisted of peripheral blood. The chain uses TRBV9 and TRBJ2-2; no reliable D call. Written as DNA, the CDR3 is TGTGCCAGCAGCGACAGAACGAACACCGGGGAGCTGTTTTTT. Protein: CASSDRTNTGELFF.